The entry that follows covers one T cell receptor beta chain sequence. This clone's antigen is unknown. Base-call qualities are not available, and no considerably larger clone is one nucleotide away. The entry originates in a study of vaccination and CD4 T cells after COVID-19 (dated 2022 in TCRdb). Turning to the overall study: SARS-CoV-2 positivity had been established in the convalescent patients by nasal swab PCR, and mild disease was recorded in nine of these patients and severe disease in one. The convalescent cohort included six males and four females, with two Hispanic individuals, seven Caucasians, two Asians and one multiracial person. In around 9 COVID-19 convalescent patients and a handful of infection-naive healthy vaccine recipients, researchers compared the spike-specific CD4+ TCR repertoire from before mRNA vaccination with the repertoire from after. Post-vaccine blood samples were taken a median of about 77 days after the second vaccine dose, with a range of roughly 13 to 250 days. Overlapping spike peptide pools from SARS-CoV-2 and from the common cold coronaviruses HCoV-NL63, HCoV-OC43 and HCoV-229E were used as culture stimuli. Post-COVID blood samples from convalescent patients were collected a median of approximately 93 days after diagnosis, with a range of roughly 35 to 170 days. Each participant got two doses of either the Pfizer-BioNTech BNT162b2 vaccine (n=8) or the Moderna mRNA-1273 vaccine (n=2). As controls, cultures received a CEFX viral epitope pool (the positive control), an HIV-1 Nef peptide pool (the negative control), or no peptide at all. The paper as a whole reports these results and caveats: Among convalescent patients, a median roughly 90% of the SARS-CoV-2-reactive clones seen after vaccination appeared only after vaccination, which suggests priming specific to the vaccine. Relatively few convalescent patients were included in the study, and early timepoints after natural infection were not analyzed. In convalescent patients, nearly all vaccine-specific clones (304 of 307) were found to be mono-reactive for SARS-CoV-2 spike rather than cross-reactive with common cold coronaviruses. Although the median number of SARS-CoV-2-reactive clonotypes went up from fewer than 25 after infection to approximately 40 after vaccination, the increase was not significant.

After removal of 4 bases from V and 3 bases from J, the junction retains 4 bases not matched to a gene. From cysteine to phenylalanine, the CDR3 is 14 amino acids long. Just the 42-base CDR3 DNA is kept, in frame starting at base 1. Sequences MRHNA (CDR1) and SNTAGT (CDR2) are obtained from the germline V gene. To prepare the library, PCR was applied. TCR sequencing of DNA from cultured CD4+ T cells used the Oncomine TCR Beta short-read assay at the Johns Hopkins FTIC core. The QIAamp micro DNA kit was used to extract genomic DNA from the cultured CD4+ T cells. The Oncomine TCR Beta libraries from cultured CD4+ T cells were pooled using unique dual indexes and then sequenced on an Illumina iSeq 100. Per the authors' processing: Non-productive sequences were filtered out, and CDR3s that did not start with C, did not end with F or W, or were shorter than 7 amino acids were discarded. Antigen-specific clonotypes were identified with the MANAFEST web application by comparing peptide-stimulated wells with reference and other culture wells. Positive clones required FDR below 0.05, an odds ratio above 5, and productive frequency above 0.1% in at least two of three replicate wells. Cross-reactive clonotypes were defined as significantly expanded in both SARS-CoV-2 spike wells and at least one common cold coronavirus spike condition. CDR3 homology was assessed with Levenshtein distances (stringdist) and unrooted phylogenetic trees (ape) in R version 3.6.1. Using fastp trimming at Q25 and MiXCR clonotype assembly, TCRdb reanalyzed the public sequencing data and kept in-frame beta chains. Each entry merges the rows of one CDR3 protein and shows their most common DNA and genes. The V and J calls were determined by TCRdb, not by the authors. The sample yields 15,000 or so distinct CDR3 sequences; about half were counted once. About 24% of the sample lies in the top ten.

The sample's treatment or condition label, in plain terms: roughly 11-day PBMC culture with coronavirus spike peptide pools or control peptides (ViraFEST assay). The ViraFEST assay was used in the study, in which antigen-specific T cells were expanded with peptide pools and expanded clonotypes were subsequently identified by TCR sequencing. The convalescent patients' positive SARS-CoV-2 PCR tests were from March to December 2020, which was before the Alpha, Beta and Delta variants emerged in the United States. Each well held about 2 million PBMCs cultured in IMDM containing roughly 5.4% human AB serum and approximately 9.1 IU/ml IL-2, with about 9.4 ug/ml peptide pools added. Half of the culture medium was replaced with fresh IL-2-containing medium on days 3 and 7. Once the cells had been in culture for less than 11 days, the EasySep CD4+ T cell isolation kit was used to isolate CD4+ T cells by negative selection. PBMCs were separated from whole blood using Ficoll-Paque Plus gradient centrifugation and then either used fresh or cryopreserved at -140C. Triplicate wells were generally used for each culture condition.

The source material was cultured CD4+ T cells from blood, sampled after SARS-CoV-2 vaccination. This receptor was identified in a human donor with COVID-19. The chain is assembled from TRBV6-4 and TRBJ2-3; TRBD1 lines up with 7 middle nucleotides. The DNA reads as follows: TGTGCCAGCAGTGGCCGGGACAGTACAGATACGCAGTATTTT. This translates into CASSGRDSTDTQYF.